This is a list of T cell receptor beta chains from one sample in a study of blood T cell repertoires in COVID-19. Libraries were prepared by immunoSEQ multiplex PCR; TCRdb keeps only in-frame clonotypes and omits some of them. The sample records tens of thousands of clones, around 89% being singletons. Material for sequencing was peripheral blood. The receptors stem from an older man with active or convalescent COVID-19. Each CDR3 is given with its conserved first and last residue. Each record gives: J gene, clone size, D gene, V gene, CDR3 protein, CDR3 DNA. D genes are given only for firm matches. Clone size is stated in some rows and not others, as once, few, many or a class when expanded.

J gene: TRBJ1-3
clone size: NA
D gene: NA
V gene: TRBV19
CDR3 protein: CASSIGSVSGNTIYF
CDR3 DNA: TGTGCCAGTAGTATCGGCAGCGTCTCTGGAAACACCATATATTTT

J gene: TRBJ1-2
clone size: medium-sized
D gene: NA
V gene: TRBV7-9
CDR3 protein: CASSAPARGYGYTF
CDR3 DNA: TGTGCCAGCAGCGCACCGGCCAGGGGATATGGCTACACCTTC

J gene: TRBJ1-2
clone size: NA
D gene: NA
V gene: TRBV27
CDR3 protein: CASSSDSLYGYTF
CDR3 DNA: TGTGCCAGCAGTTCGGACAGTCTCTATGGCTACACCTTC

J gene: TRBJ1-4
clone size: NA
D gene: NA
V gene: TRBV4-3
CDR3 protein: CASSLAGNIREKLFF
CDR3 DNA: TGCGCCAGCAGCCTTGCGGGGAATATAAGAGAAAAACTGTTTTTT

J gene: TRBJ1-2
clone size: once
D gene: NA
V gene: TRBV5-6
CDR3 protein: CASSPSGGNYGYTF
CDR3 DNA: TGTGCCAGCAGCCCATCGGGTGGTAACTATGGCTACACCTTC

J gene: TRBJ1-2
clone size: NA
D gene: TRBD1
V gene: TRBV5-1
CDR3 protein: CASSTGAGYGYTF
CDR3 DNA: TGCGCCAGCAGCACAGGGGCCGGCTATGGCTACACCTTC

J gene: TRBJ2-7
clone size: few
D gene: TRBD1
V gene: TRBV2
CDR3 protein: CASRNFDLYRGNEQYF
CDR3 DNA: TGTGCCAGCAGGAACTTCGACCTTTACAGGGGGAACGAGCAGTACTTC

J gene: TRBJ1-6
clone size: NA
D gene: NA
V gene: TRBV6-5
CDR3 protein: CASRGLSSYNSPLHF
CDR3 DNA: TGTGCCAGCAGGGGACTGAGCTCCTATAATTCACCCCTCCACTTT

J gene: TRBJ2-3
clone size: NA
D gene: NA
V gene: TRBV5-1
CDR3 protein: CASSLDIYTQYF
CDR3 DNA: TGCGCCAGCAGCTTGGATATATATACGCAGTATTTT

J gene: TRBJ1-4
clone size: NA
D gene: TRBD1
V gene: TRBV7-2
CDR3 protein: CASSLGRDREKLFF
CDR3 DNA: TGTGCCAGCAGCTTAGGCCGGGACAGGGAAAAACTGTTTTTT

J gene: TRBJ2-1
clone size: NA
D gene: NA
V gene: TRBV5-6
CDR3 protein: CASSLGQVNEQFF
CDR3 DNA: TGTGCCAGCAGCTTGGGGCAGGTGAATGAGCAGTTCTTC

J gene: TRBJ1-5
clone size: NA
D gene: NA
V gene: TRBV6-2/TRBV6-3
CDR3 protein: CASNPSGGVGQPQHF
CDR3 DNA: TGTGCCAGCAACCCATCGGGAGGGGTCGGTCAGCCCCAGCATTTT

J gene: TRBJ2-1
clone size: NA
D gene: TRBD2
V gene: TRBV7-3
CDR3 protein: CASSLGGGATNEQFF
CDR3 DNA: TGTGCCAGCAGCTTAGGCGGGGGGGCTACGAATGAGCAGTTCTTC

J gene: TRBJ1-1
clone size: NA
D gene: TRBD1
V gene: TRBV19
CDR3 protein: CASRPGGHDGAFF
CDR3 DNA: TGTGCCAGTAGGCCAGGGGGGCATGACGGGGCTTTCTTT

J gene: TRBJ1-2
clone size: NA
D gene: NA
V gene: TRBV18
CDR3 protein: CASSPPQGRTYGYTF
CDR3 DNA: TGTGCCAGCTCACCACCACAGGGACGTACCTATGGCTACACCTTC

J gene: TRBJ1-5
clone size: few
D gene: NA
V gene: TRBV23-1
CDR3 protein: CASSQSASSNQPQHF
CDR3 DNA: TGCGCCAGCAGTCAATCCGCCAGTAGCAATCAGCCCCAGCATTTT

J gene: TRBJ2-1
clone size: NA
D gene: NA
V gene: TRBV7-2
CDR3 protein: CASSSRSSYNEQFF
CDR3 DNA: TGTGCCAGCAGCTCCCGTAGCTCCTACAATGAGCAGTTCTTC

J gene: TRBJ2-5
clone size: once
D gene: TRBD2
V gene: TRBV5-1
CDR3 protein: CASSWLAGGLETQYF
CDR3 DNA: TGCGCCAGCAGCTGGCTGGCGGGGGGCCTAGAGACCCAGTACTTC

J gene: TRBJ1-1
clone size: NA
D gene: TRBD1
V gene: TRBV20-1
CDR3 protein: CSANRQGGAFF
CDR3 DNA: TGCAGTGCTAATCGACAGGGGGGAGCTTTCTTT

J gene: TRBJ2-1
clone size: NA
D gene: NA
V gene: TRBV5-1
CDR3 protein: CASSLDGRENEQFF
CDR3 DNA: TGCGCCAGCAGCTTGGACGGCAGGGAAAATGAGCAGTTCTTC

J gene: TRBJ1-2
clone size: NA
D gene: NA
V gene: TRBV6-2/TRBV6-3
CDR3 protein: CASSYSGGVGYTF
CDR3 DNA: TGTGCCAGCAGTTACTCTGGCGGCGTGGGCTACACCTTC

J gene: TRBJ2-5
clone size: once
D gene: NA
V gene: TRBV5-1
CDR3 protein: CASSQLGGETQYF
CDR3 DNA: TGCGCCAGCAGCCAACTAGGGGGAGAGACCCAGTACTTC

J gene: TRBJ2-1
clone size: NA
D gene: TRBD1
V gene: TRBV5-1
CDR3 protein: CASSLAAGGSYNEQFF
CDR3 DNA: TGCGCCAGCAGCTTGGCCGCAGGGGGCTCCTACAATGAGCAGTTCTTC

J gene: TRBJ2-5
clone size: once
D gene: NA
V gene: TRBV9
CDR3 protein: CASSFSGGPSETQYF
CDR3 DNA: TGTGCCAGCAGCTTTAGCGGCGGACCCTCCGAGACCCAGTACTTC

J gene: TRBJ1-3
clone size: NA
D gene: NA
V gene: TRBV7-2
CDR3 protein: CASSLGANSGNTIYF
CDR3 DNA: TGTGCCAGCAGCTTGGGGGCGAACTCTGGAAACACCATATATTTT

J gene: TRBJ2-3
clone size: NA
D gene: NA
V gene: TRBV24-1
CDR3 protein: CATSGVPTDTQYF
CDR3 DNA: TGTGCCACCTCAGGCGTCCCTACAGATACGCAGTATTTT

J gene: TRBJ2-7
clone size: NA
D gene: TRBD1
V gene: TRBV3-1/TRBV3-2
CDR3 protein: CASSQDNTGGYEQYF
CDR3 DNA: TGTGCCAGCAGCCAAGATAATACAGGGGGGTACGAGCAGTACTTC

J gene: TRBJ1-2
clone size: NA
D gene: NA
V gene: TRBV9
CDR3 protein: CASSQGPGYGYTF
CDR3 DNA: TGTGCCAGCAGCCAGGGGCCGGGGTATGGCTACACCTTC

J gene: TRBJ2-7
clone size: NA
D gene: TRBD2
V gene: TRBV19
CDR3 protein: CASSIASGSGAYYEQYF
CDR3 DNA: TGTGCCAGTAGTATAGCCTCCGGTAGCGGGGCCTACTACGAGCAGTACTTC

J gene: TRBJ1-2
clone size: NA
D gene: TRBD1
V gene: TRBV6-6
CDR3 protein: CASSRYTGGAFFKGYTF
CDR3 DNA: TGTGCCAGCAGTCGCTATACAGGGGGCGCTTTCTTTAAGGGCTACACCTTC

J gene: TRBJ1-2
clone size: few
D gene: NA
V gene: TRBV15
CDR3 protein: CATSRGAGGRRGYTF
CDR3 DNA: TGTGCCACCAGCAGAGGGGCAGGCGGGCGACGAGGCTACACCTTC

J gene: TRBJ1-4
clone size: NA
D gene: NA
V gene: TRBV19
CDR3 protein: CASRPAGGTNEKLFF
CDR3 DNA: TGTGCCAGTAGACCTGCGGGGGGCACTAATGAAAAACTGTTTTTT

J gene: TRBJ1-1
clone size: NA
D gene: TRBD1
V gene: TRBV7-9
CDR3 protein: CASSLGGQGPAFF
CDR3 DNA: TGTGCCAGCAGCTTAGGGGGACAGGGGCCGGCTTTCTTT

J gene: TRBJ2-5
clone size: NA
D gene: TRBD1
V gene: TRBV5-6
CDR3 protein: CASSVGQGETQYF
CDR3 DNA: TGTGCCAGCAGCGTGGGACAGGGAGAGACCCAGTACTTC

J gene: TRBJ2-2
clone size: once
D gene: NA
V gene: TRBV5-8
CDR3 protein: CASSWGGQAPGELFF
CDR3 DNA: TGTGCCAGCAGCTGGGGCGGCCAGGCCCCCGGGGAGCTGTTTTTT

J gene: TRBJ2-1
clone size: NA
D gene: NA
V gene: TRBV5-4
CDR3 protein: CASVGQNSYNEQFF
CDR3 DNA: TGTGCCAGCGTCGGACAAAACTCCTACAATGAGCAGTTCTTC

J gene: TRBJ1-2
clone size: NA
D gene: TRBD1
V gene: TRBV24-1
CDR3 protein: CATSDLGTGALVYTF
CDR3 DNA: TGTGCCACCAGTGATTTGGGGACAGGGGCCCTAGTCTACACCTTC

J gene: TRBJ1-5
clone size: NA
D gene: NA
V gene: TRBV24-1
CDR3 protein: CATSDSGYSNQPQHF
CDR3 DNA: TGTGCCACCAGTGATTCAGGATACAGCAATCAGCCCCAGCATTTT

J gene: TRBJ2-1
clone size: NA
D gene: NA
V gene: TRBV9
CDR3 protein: CASSVVVQGWNEQFF
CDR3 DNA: TGTGCCAGCAGCGTAGTTGTACAGGGATGGAATGAGCAGTTCTTC

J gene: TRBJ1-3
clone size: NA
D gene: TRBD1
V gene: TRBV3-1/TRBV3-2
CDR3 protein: CASSPRPGQAIYF
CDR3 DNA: TGTGCCAGCAGCCCCAGACCGGGACAGGCCATATATTTT

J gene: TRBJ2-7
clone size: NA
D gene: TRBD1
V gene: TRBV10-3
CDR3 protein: CAISEGSGTGFHEQYF
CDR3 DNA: TGTGCCATCAGTGAGGGGTCCGGGACAGGGTTCCACGAGCAGTACTTC

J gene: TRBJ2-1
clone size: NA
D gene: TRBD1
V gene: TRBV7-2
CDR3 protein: CASRKQGSPYNEQFF
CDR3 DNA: TGTGCCAGCAGAAAACAGGGGTCCCCCTACAATGAGCAGTTCTTC

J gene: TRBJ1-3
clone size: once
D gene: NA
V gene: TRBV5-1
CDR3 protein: CASSQGSRDTIYF
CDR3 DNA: TGCGCCAGCAGCCAGGGAAGTAGGGACACCATATATTTT

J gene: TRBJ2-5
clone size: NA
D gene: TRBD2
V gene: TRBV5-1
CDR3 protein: CASSSGLAGGPGFRYQETQYF
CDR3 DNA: TGCGCCAGCAGCTCCGGACTAGCGGGGGGGCCGGGTTTTCGATACCAAGAGACCCAGTACTTC

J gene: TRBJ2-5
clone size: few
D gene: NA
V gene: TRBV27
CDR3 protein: CASSSPSFGETQYF
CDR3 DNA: TGTGCCAGCAGTTCCCCCTCTTTCGGGGAGACCCAGTACTTC

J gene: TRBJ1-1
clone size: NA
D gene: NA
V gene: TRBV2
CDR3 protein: CASKYLVDGAAFF
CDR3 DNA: TGTGCCAGCAAGTATTTGGTGGATGGGGCGGCTTTCTTT

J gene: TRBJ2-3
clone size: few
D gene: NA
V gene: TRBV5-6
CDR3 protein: CASSVLSGDTQYF
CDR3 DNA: TGTGCCAGCAGCGTCCTCAGCGGGGATACGCAGTATTTT

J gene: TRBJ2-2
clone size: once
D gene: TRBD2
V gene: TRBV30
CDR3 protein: CAWSVRGGGATGELFF
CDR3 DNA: TGTGCCTGGAGTGTACGGGGCGGGGGGGCCACCGGGGAGCTGTTTTTT

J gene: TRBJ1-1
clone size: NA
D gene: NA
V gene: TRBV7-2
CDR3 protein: CASSLASTGYTEAFF
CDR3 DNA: TGTGCCAGCAGCTTAGCGTCGACAGGCTACACTGAAGCTTTCTTT

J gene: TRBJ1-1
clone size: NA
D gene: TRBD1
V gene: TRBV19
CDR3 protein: CASSKQGGNTEAFF
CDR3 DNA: TGTGCCAGTAGTAAACAGGGGGGGAACACTGAAGCTTTCTTT

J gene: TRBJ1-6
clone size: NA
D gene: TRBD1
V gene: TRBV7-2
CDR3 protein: CASSLVAGGFYNSPLHF
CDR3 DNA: TGTGCCAGCAGCTTAGTTGCAGGGGGCTTCTATAATTCACCCCTCCACTTT

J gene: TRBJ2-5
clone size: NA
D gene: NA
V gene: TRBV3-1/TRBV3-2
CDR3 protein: CASTNRGQETQYF
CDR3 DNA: TGTGCCAGCACAAATAGGGGACAAGAGACCCAGTACTTC

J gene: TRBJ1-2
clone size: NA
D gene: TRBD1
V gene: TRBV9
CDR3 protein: CASSGGTGDVYGYTF
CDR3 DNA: TGTGCCAGCAGCGGTGGGACAGGGGACGTCTATGGCTACACCTTC

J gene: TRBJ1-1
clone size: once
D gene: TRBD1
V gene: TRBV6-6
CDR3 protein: CASNRGQGSTEAFF
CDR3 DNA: TGTGCCAGCAACCGGGGACAGGGGAGCACTGAAGCTTTCTTT

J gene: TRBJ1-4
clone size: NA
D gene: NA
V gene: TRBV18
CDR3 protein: CASSPPGRVGEKLFF
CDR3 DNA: TGTGCCAGCTCACCACCGGGCAGGGTCGGTGAAAAACTGTTTTTT

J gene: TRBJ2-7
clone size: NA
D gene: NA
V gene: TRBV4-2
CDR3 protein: CASSQLPDTNYEQYF
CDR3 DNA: TGTGCCAGCAGCCAACTCCCGGACACCAACTACGAGCAGTACTTC

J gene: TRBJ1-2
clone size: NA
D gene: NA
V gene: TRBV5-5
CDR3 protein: CASSGGAFYGYTF
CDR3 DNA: TGTGCCAGCAGCGGAGGGGCTTTCTATGGCTACACCTTC

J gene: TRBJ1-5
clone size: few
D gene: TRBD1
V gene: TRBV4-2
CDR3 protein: CASSRQGPNQPQHF
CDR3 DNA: TGTGCCAGCAGTAGACAGGGACCTAATCAGCCCCAGCATTTT

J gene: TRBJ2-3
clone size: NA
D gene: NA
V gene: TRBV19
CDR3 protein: CASSIDGLTDTQYF
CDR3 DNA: TGTGCCAGTAGTATAGACGGTCTGACAGATACGCAGTATTTT

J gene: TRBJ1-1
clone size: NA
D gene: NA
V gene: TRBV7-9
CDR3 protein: CASSLGPDRKMNTEAFF
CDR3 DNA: TGTGCCAGCAGCTTAGGTCCCGACAGAAAGATGAACACTGAAGCTTTCTTT